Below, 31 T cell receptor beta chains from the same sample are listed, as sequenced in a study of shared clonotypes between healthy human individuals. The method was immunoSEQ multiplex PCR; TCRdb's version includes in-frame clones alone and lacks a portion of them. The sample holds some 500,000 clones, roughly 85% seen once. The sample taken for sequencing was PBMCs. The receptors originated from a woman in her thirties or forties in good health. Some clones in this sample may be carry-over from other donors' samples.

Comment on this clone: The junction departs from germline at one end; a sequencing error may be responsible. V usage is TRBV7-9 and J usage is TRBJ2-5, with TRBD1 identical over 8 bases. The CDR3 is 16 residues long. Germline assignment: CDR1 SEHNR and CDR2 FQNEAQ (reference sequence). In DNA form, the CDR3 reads TGCGCCAGCAGCCAAGAAGCCGGGACAGGCGGTGAGACCCAGTACTTC. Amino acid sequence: CASSQEAGTGGETQYF.

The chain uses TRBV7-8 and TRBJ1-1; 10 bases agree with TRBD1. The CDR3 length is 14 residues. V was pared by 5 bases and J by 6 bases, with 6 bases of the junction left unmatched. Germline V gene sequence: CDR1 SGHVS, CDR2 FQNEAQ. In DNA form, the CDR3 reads TGTGCCAGCAGCCGCAGGGACAGGGGCTCTGAAGCTTTCTTT. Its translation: CASSRRDRGSEAFF. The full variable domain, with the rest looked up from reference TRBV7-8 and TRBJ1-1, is GAGVSQSPRYKVAKRGQDVALRCDPISGHVSLFWYQQALGQGPEFLTYFQNEAQLDKSGLPSDRFFAERPEGSVSTLKIQRTQQEDSAVYLCASSRRDRGSEAFFGQGTRLTVV.

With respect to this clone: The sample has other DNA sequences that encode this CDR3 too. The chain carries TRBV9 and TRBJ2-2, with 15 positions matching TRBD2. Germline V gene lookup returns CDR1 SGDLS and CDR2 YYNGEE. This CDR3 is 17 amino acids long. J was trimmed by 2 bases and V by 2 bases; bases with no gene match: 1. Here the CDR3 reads CASSVGLAGGNTGELFF. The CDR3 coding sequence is TGTGCCAGCAGCGTGGGACTAGCGGGAGGCAACACCGGGGAGCTGTTTTTT.

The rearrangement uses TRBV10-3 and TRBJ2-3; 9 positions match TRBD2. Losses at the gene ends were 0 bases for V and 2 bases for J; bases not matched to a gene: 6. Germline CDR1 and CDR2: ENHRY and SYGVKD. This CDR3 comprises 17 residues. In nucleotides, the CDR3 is TGTGCCATCAGTGAGTCGCTTGCTAGCGGGAACACAGATACGCAGTATTTT. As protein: CAISESLASGNTDTQYF.

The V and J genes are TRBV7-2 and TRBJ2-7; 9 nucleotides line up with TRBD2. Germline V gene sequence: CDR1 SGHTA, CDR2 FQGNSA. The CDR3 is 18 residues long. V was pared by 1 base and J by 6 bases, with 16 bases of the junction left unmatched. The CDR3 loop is CASSLGGNIRAGGAEQYF. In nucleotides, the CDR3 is TGTGCCAGCAGCTTAGGCGGTAATATACGGGCGGGAGGGGCCGAGCAGTACTTC.

CDR3 sequence reads: CASSAVLGGEQYF. CDR3 DNA sequence: TGTGCCAGCAGCGCAGTCCTAGGAGGCGAGCAGTACTTC. The rearrangement links TRBV11-3 to TRBJ2-7; possible D gene TRBD2, 5 bases. V gave up 5 bases and J gave up 6 bases, with 14 bases separating them. Per germline, CDR1 SGHNT and CDR2 YENEEA. The CDR3 is made up of 13 amino acids.

The CDR3 DNA reads as TGTGCCAGTATAGGAGGGGGCTATGGCTACACCTTC. Translation gives CASIGGGYGYTF. V is TRBV19 and J is TRBJ1-2; a possible D gene is TRBD1 (6 bases). In germline, CDR1 is LNHDA, CDR2 SQIVND (reference sequence). V lost 7 bases to trimming and J lost 4 bases, with 10 bases between them. There are 12 residues in the CDR3.

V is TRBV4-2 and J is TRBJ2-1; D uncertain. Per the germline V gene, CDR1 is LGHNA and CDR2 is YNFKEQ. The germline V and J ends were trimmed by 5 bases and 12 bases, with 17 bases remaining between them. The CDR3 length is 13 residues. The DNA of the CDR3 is TGTGCCAGCAGCTCCAACCCAATGGGCGGGCAGTTCTTC. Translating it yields CASSSNPMGGQFF.

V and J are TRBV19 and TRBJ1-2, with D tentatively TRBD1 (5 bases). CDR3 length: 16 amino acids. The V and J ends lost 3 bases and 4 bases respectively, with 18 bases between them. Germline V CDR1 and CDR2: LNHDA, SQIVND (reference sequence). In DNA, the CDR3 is TGTGCCAGTAGTATCGGGGCCGAACAGACTATCTATGGCTACACCTTC. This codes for CASSIGAEQTIYGYTF.

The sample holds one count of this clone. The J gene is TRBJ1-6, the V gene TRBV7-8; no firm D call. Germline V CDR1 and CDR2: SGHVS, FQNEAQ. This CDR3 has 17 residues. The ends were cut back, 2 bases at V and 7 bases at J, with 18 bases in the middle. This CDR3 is CASSLWAVRRLNSPLHF. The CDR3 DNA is TGTGCCAGCAGCTTATGGGCAGTTCGGCGCCTGAATTCACCCCTCCACTTT.

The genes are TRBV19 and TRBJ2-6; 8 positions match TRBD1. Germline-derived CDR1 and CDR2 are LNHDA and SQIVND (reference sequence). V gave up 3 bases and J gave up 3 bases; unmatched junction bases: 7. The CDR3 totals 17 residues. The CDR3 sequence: CASSIYGQGYGANVLTF. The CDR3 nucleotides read TGTGCCAGTAGTATCTACGGACAGGGTTATGGGGCCAACGTCCTGACTTTC.

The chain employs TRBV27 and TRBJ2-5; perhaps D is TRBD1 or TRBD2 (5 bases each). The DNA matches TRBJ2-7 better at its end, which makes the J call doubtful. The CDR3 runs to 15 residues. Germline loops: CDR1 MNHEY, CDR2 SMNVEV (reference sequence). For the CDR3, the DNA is TGTGCCAGTCCAACACCGGGACGTCCTGCCTACGAGCAGTACTTC. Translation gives CASPTPGRPAYEQYF.

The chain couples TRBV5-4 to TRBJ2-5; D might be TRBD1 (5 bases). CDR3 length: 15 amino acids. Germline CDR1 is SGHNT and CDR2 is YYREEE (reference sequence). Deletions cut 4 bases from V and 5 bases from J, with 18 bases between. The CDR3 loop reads CASSHLPQGTETQYF. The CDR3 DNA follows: TGTGCCAGCAGCCATCTACCCCAGGGTACCGAGACCCAGTACTTC.

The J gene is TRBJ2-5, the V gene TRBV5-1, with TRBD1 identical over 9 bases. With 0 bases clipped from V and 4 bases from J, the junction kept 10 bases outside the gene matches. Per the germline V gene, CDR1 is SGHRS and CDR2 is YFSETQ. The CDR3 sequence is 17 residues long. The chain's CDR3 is CASSLDAPGQGRETQYF. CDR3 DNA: TGCGCCAGCAGCTTGGACGCCCCGGGACAGGGAAGAGAGACCCAGTACTTC.

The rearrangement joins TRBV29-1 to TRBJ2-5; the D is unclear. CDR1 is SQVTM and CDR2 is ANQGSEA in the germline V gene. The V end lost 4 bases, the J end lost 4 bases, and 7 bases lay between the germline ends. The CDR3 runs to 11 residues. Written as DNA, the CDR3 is TGCAGCGTTGGTCAGTCAGAGACCCAGTACTTC. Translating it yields CSVGQSETQYF.

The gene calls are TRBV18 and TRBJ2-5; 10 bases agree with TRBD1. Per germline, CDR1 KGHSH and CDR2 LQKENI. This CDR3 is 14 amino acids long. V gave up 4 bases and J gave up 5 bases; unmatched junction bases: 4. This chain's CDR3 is CASSRRQGAETQYF. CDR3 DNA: TGTGCCAGCTCACGCCGACAGGGGGCGGAGACCCAGTACTTC.

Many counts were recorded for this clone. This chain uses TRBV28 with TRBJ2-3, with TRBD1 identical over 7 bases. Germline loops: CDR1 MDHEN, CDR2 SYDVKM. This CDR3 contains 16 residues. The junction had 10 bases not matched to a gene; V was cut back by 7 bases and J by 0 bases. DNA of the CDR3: TGTGCCAGCACCACCCGCCCGGGACAGAGCACAGATACGCAGTATTTT. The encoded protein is CASTTRPGQSTDTQYF.

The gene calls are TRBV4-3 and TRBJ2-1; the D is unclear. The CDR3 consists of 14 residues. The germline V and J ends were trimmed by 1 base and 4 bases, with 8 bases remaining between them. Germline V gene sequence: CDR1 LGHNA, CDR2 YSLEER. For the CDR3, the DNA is TGCGCCAGCAGCCAAGTTTCCCATTACAATGAGCAGTTCTTC. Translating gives CASSQVSHYNEQFF.

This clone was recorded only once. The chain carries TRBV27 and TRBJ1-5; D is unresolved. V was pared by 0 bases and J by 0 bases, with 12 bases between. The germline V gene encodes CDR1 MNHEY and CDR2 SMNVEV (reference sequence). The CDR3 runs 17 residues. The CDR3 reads CASSLSWADYSNQPQHF. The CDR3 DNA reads TGTGCCAGCAGTTTATCGTGGGCGGACTATAGCAATCAGCCCCAGCATTTT.

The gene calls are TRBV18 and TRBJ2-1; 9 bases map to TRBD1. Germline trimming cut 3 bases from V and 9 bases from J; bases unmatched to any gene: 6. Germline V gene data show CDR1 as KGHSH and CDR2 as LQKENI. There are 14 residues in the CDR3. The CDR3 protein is CASSPRTGAGEQFF. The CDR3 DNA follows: TGTGCCAGCTCACCTAGGACAGGGGCGGGTGAGCAGTTCTTC.

Here the CDR3 reads CASTPPGAGGREQYF. As DNA, the CDR3 is TGTGCCAGCACCCCCCCCGGGGCGGGAGGGCGGGAGCAGTACTTC. This rearrangement joins TRBV2 to TRBJ2-7; TRBD2 matches 9 bases. Germline loops: CDR1 SNHLY, CDR2 FYNNEI. V was pared by 7 bases and J by 7 bases, with 14 bases of the junction left unmatched. The CDR3 extends over 15 amino acids.

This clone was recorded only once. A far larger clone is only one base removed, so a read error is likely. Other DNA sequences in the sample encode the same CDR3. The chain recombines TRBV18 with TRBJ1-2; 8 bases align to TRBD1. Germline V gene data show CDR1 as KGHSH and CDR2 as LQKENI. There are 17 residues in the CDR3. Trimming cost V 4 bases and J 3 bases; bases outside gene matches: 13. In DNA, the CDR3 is TGTGCCAGCTCACGGACAGGGCCCTCCCAGGGCTACTATGGCTACACCTTC. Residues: CASSRTGPSQGYYGYTF.

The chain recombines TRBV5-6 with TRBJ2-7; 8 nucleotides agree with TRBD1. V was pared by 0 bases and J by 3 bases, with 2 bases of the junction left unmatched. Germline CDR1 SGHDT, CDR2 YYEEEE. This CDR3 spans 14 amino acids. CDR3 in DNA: TGTGCCAGCAGCTTGGTGACAGGGGACTACGAGCAGTACTTC. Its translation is CASSLVTGDYEQYF.

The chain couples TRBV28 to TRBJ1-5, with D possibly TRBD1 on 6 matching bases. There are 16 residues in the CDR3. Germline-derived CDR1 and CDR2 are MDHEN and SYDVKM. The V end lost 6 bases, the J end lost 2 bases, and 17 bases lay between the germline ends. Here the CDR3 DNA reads TGTGCCAGCAGCTCCTTGGGGGCAGGGGGCAATCAGCCCCAGCATTTT. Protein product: CASSSLGAGGNQPQHF. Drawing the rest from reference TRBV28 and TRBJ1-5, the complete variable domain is DVKVTQSSRYLVKRTGEKVFLECVQDMDHENMFWYRQDPGLGLRLIYFSYDVKMKEKGDIPEGYSVSREKKERFSLILESASTNQTSMYLCASSSLGAGGNQPQHFGDGTRLSIL.

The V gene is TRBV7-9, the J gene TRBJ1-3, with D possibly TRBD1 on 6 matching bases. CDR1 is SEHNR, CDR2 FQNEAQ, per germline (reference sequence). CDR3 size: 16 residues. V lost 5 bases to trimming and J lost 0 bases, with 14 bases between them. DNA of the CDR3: TGTGCCAGCAGCCCACCAGGGGCCAGCTCTGGAAACACCATATATTTT. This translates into CASSPPGASSGNTIYF.

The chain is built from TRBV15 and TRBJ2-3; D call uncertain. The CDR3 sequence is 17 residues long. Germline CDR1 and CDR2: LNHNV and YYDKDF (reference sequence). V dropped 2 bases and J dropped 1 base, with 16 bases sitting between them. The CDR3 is CATSRRNSPFGTDTQYF. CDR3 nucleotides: TGTGCCACCAGCAGAAGAAACTCCCCGTTCGGCACAGATACGCAGTATTTT.

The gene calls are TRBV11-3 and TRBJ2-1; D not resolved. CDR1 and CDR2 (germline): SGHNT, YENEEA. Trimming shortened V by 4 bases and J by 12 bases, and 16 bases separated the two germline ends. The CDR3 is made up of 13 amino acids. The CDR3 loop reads CASSSRGLVGQFF. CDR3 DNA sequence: TGTGCCAGCAGCTCCCGTGGGCTTGTCGGGCAGTTCTTC.

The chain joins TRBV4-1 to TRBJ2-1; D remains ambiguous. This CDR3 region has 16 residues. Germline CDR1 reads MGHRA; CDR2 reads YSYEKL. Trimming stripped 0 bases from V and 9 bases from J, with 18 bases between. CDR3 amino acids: CASSQDRTLRFFEQFF. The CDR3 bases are TGCGCCAGCAGCCAAGATAGGACCCTCCGTTTTTTTGAGCAGTTCTTC.

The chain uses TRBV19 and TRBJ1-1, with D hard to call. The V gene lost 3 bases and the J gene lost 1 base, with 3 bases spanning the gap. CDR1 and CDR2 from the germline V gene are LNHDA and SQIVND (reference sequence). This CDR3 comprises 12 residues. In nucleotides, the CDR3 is TGTGCCAGTAGTATCTGGAACACTGAAGCTTTCTTT. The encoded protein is CASSIWNTEAFF.

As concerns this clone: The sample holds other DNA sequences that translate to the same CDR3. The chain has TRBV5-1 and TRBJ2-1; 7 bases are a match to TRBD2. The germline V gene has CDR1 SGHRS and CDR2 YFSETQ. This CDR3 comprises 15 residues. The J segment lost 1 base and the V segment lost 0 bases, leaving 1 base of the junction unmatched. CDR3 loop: CASSLVSGSYNEQFF. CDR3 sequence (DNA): TGCGCCAGCAGCTTGGTTAGCGGGTCCTACAATGAGCAGTTCTTC.

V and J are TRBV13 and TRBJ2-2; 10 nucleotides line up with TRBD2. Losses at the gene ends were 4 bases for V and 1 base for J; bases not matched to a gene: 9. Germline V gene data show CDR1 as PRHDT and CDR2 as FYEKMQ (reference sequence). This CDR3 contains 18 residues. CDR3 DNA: TGTGCCAGCAGCTCTGGACTAGCGGTGGGCCTGAACACCGGGGAGCTGTTTTTT. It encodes CASSSGLAVGLNTGELFF.